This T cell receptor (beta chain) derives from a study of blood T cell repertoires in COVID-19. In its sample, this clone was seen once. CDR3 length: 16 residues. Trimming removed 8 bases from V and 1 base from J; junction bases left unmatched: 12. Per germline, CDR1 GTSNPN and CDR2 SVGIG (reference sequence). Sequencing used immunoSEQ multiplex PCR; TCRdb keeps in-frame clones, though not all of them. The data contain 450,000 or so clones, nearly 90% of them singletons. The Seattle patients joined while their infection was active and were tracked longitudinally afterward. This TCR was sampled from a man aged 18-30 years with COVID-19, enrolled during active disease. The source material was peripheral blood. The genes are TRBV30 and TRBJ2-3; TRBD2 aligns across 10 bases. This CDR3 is CAGRSLAGVRTDTQYF. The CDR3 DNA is TGTGCCGGAAGGAGCCTAGCGGGAGTTCGCACAGATACGCAGTATTTT. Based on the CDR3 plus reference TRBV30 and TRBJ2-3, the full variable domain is SQTIHQWPATLVQPVGSPLSLECTVEGTSNPNLYWYRQAAGRGLQLLFYSVGIGQISSEVPQNLSASRPQDRQFILSSKKLLLSDSGFYLCAGRSLAGVRTDTQYFGPGTRLTVL.